This T cell receptor beta chain was observed in a study of T cell changes during pregnancy in multiple sclerosis. TCRdb's table, derived via immunoSEQ multiplex PCR, lists solely in-frame clones and lacks some. The table lists around 69,000 clones, 90% to 95% of them singletons, with approximately 5% in the top ten. The CDR3 is 12 residues long. With 7 bases clipped from V and 7 bases from J, the junction kept 6 bases outside the gene matches. Germline CDR1 is SQVTM and CDR2 is ANQGSEA. The rearrangement uses TRBV29-1 and TRBJ2-7, with 11 bases lining up with TRBD1. This sequence originates from a female donor with multiple sclerosis, enrolled in a pregnancy study. The sequenced sample was CD8+ T cells from peripheral blood mononuclear cells, obtained before pregnancy. The CDR3 sequence: CSAGTGGLEQYF. Written as DNA, the CDR3 is TGCAGCGCCGGGACAGGGGGTCTTGAGCAGTACTTC.